Listed below are T cell receptor beta chains from one sample, sequenced in a study of regulatory T cells in long-lasting Graves disease. TCRdb called the multiplex PCR reads again in MiXCR, with one record for every CDR3 protein. The sample lists a few hundred thousand distinct CDR3 sequences, 20% to 30% occurring once. Sequencing was performed on peripheral blood mononuclear cells (PBMCs), taken when the disease was refractory, from a patient treated with antithyroid drugs. These receptors came from a female donor with Graves disease. Both conserved end residues are part of each CDR3. A D gene is named only where the DNA matches it firmly. Size is omitted from some rows. Given values are once, few, many or a class for expanded clones.

clone size: -
D gene: -
J gene: TRBJ2-2
V gene: TRBV19
CDR3 protein: CASSTALLSTGELFF
CDR3 DNA: TGTGCCAGTAGTACGGCCTTATTGAGCACCGGGGAGCTGTTTTTT

clone size: few
D gene: TRBD2
J gene: TRBJ2-7
V gene: TRBV7-8
CDR3 protein: CASSRPVTSGHYEQYF
CDR3 DNA: TGTGCCAGCAGCCGCCCGGTGACTAGCGGACACTACGAGCAGTACTTC

clone size: -
D gene: TRBD2
J gene: TRBJ2-7
V gene: TRBV14
CDR3 protein: CASSPGGGLQYF
CDR3 DNA: TGTGCCAGCAGCCCGGGGGGGGGACTGCAGTACTTC

clone size: -
D gene: -
J gene: TRBJ1-1
V gene: TRBV2
CDR3 protein: CASRGGVWDGYMNTEAFF
CDR3 DNA: TGTGCCAGCAGGGGGGGTGTCTGGGACGGCTACATGAACACTGAAGCTTTCTTT

clone size: many
D gene: -
J gene: TRBJ1-1
V gene: TRBV28
CDR3 protein: CASRYQFTEAFF
CDR3 DNA: TGTGCCAGCAGGTACCAGTTCACTGAAGCTTTCTTT

clone size: many
D gene: -
J gene: TRBJ2-5
V gene: TRBV7-9
CDR3 protein: CASSLDQLAPWDETQYF
CDR3 DNA: TGTGCCAGCAGCTTAGACCAGTTGGCTCCGTGGGATGAGACCCAGTACTTC

clone size: -
D gene: TRBD1
J gene: TRBJ1-5
V gene: TRBV28
CDR3 protein: CASSLSATGFRTQNQPQHF
CDR3 DNA: TGTGCCAGCAGTTTATCAGCGACAGGGTTTCGGACCCAAAATCAGCCCCAGCATTTT

clone size: many
D gene: TRBD2
J gene: TRBJ2-7
V gene: TRBV27
CDR3 protein: CASSPGLAGDEQYF
CDR3 DNA: TGTGCCAGCAGCCCGGGACTAGCGGGAGACGAGCAGTACTTC

clone size: -
D gene: -
J gene: TRBJ1-4
V gene: TRBV11-1
CDR3 protein: CASSRRVDRRPLPNEKLFF
CDR3 DNA: TGTGCCAGCAGCCGCCGTGTAGACAGGAGACCTTTACCTAATGAAAAACTGTTTTTT

clone size: many
D gene: -
J gene: TRBJ1-1
V gene: TRBV28
CDR3 protein: CASNLPTVRDEAFF
CDR3 DNA: TGTGCCAGCAACCTTCCCACTGTTCGAGATGAAGCTTTCTTT

clone size: few
D gene: -
J gene: TRBJ2-1
V gene: TRBV5-1
CDR3 protein: CASSFTGLSSSYNEQFF
CDR3 DNA: TGCGCCAGCAGCTTTACCGGACTGTCGAGCTCCTACAATGAGCAGTTCTTC

clone size: -
D gene: -
J gene: TRBJ1-4
V gene: TRBV27
CDR3 protein: CARTAGETNEKLFF
CDR3 DNA: TGTGCCAGGACAGCAGGGGAAACTAATGAGAAACTGTTTTTT

clone size: -
D gene: TRBD2
J gene: TRBJ2-1
V gene: TRBV20-1
CDR3 protein: CSAARRTSGTYEQFF
CDR3 DNA: TGCAGTGCGGCACGTCGGACTAGCGGGACCTACGAGCAGTTCTTC

clone size: many
D gene: TRBD1
J gene: TRBJ2-7
V gene: TRBV12-3/TRBV12-4
CDR3 protein: CASSKTGYEQYF
CDR3 DNA: TGTGCCAGCAGTAAGACAGGGTACGAGCAGTACTTC

clone size: -
D gene: -
J gene: TRBJ1-5
V gene: TRBV29-1
CDR3 protein: CSVEVDGVDQPQHF
CDR3 DNA: TGCAGCGTTGAAGTTGATGGGGTAGATCAGCCCCAGCATTTT

clone size: many
D gene: -
J gene: TRBJ1-5
V gene: TRBV2
CDR3 protein: CASKKGPRGNQPQHF
CDR3 DNA: TGTGCCAGCAAGAAGGGCCCTCGGGGCAATCAGCCCCAGCATTTT

clone size: -
D gene: -
J gene: TRBJ2-1
V gene: TRBV20-1
CDR3 protein: CSASVLSGRDRNEQFF
CDR3 DNA: TGCAGTGCTAGTGTCCTGTCGGGTCGGGATCGGAATGAGCAGTTCTTC

clone size: -
D gene: -
J gene: TRBJ2-6
V gene: TRBV2
CDR3 protein: CASRQISGANVLTF
CDR3 DNA: TGTGCCAGCAGACAAATCTCTGGGGCCAACGTCCTGACTTTC

clone size: -
D gene: -
J gene: TRBJ2-7
V gene: TRBV20-1
CDR3 protein: CSAPKGPPLHEQYF
CDR3 DNA: TGCAGTGCCCCGAAGGGACCTCCGTTACACGAGCAGTACTTC

clone size: many
D gene: TRBD2
J gene: TRBJ2-7
V gene: TRBV2
CDR3 protein: CASSREGSYEQYF
CDR3 DNA: TGTGCCAGCTCACGGGAGGGCTCGTACGAGCAGTACTTC

clone size: many
D gene: -
J gene: TRBJ1-2
V gene: TRBV5-1
CDR3 protein: CASSLTGTNYGYTF
CDR3 DNA: TGCGCCAGCAGCTTGACAGGGACTAACTATGGCTACACCTTC

clone size: -
D gene: -
J gene: TRBJ1-1
V gene: TRBV3-1
CDR3 protein: CASSQDPGEKAFF
CDR3 DNA: TGTGCCAGCAGCCAAGATCCGGGGGAGAAAGCTTTCTTT

clone size: -
D gene: TRBD1
J gene: TRBJ1-1
V gene: TRBV18
CDR3 protein: CASSPGQVMTEAFF
CDR3 DNA: TGTGCCAGCTCCCCGGGACAGGTTATGACTGAAGCTTTCTTT

clone size: -
D gene: -
J gene: TRBJ2-7
V gene: TRBV6-9
CDR3 protein: CASSSALGSYEQYF
CDR3 DNA: TGTGCCAGCAGTTCTGCGCTGGGTTCCTACGAGCAGTACTTC

clone size: once
D gene: -
J gene: TRBJ2-7
V gene: TRBV5-1
CDR3 protein: CASSPWSAGRIYEQYF
CDR3 DNA: TGCGCCAGCAGCCCTTGGTCGGCGGGAAGAATTTACGAGCAGTACTTC

clone size: few
D gene: -
J gene: TRBJ2-5
V gene: TRBV2
CDR3 protein: CASSEGGGRETQYF
CDR3 DNA: TGTGCCAGCAGTGAAGGGGGAGGTCGAGAGACCCAGTACTTC

clone size: -
D gene: -
J gene: TRBJ2-7
V gene: TRBV30
CDR3 protein: CAWSVRLDYEQYF
CDR3 DNA: TGTGCCTGGAGTGTACGTTTGGACTACGAGCAGTACTTC

clone size: -
D gene: -
J gene: TRBJ1-5
V gene: TRBV29-1
CDR3 protein: CSVGQSSNQPQHF
CDR3 DNA: TGCAGCGTTGGACAGAGTAGCAATCAGCCCCAGCATTTT

clone size: few
D gene: -
J gene: TRBJ2-2
V gene: TRBV7-9
CDR3 protein: CASSGRGNTGELFF
CDR3 DNA: TGTGCCAGCAGCGGTAGGGGGAACACCGGGGAGCTGTTTTTT

clone size: many
D gene: -
J gene: TRBJ1-5
V gene: TRBV28
CDR3 protein: CASSLDQGLNQPQHF
CDR3 DNA: TGTGCCAGCAGTTTAGATCAGGGTCTGAATCAGCCCCAGCATTTT

clone size: many
D gene: -
J gene: TRBJ2-7
V gene: TRBV2
CDR3 protein: CASTRAARRREQYF
CDR3 DNA: TGTGCCAGCACCAGGGCGGCCCGGAGGAGAGAGCAGTACTTC

clone size: -
D gene: TRBD1
J gene: TRBJ2-6
V gene: TRBV5-1
CDR3 protein: CASSAGGLSGANVLTF
CDR3 DNA: TGCGCCAGCAGCGCAGGGGGCCTGTCTGGGGCCAACGTCCTGACTTTC

clone size: few
D gene: -
J gene: TRBJ1-5
V gene: TRBV6-5
CDR3 protein: CASSYALTGDNQPQHF
CDR3 DNA: TGTGCCAGCAGTTACGCATTGACCGGGGACAATCAGCCCCAGCATTTT